This record looks at one TCR beta chain sequence and its context. Assay: immunoSEQ multiplex PCR; the TCRdb copy retains only in-frame clones and omits some. Of 100,000 to 150,000 clones listed, about 89% are singletons. The data are from a study of blood T cell repertoires in COVID-19. CDR1 and CDR2 (germline): SGHTA, FQGNSA. V lost 4 bases and J 1 base, leaving 14 bases between the germline ends. This CDR3 region has 16 residues. V gene TRBV7-2 combines with J gene TRBJ2-1; perhaps TRBD1 as D (6 bases). This TCR was recovered from a woman in her 70s with acute or convalescent COVID-19. Sequenced material: peripheral blood. In DNA form, the CDR3 reads TGTGCCAGCAGCTCGGTATCGACAGGATCCTACAATGAGCAGTTCTTC. Amino acids: CASSSVSTGSYNEQFF.